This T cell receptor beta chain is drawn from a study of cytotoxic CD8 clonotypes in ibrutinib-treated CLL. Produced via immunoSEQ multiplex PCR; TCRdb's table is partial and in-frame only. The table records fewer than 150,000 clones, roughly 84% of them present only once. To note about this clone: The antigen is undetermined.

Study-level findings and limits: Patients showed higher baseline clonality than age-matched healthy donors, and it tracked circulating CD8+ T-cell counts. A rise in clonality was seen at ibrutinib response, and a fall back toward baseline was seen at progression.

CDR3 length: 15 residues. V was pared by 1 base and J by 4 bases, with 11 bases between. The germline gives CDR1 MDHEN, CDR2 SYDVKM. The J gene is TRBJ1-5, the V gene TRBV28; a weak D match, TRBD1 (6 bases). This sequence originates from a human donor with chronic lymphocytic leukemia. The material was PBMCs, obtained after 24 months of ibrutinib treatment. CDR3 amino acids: CASSLLGGENQPQHF. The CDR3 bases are TGTGCCAGCAGTTTATTGGGGGGCGAAAATCAGCCCCAGCATTTT.